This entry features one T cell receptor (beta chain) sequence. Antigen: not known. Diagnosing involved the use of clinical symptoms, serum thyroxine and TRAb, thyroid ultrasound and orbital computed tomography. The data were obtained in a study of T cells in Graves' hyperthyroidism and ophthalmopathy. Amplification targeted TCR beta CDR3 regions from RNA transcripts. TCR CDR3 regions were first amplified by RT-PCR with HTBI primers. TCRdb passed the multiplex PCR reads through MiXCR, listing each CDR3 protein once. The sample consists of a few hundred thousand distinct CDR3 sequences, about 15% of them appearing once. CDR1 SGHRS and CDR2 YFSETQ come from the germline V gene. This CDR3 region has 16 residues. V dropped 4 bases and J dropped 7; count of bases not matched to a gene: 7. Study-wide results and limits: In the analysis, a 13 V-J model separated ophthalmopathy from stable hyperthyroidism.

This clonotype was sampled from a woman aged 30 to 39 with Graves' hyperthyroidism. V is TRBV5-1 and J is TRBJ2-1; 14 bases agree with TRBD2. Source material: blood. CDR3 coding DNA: TGCGCCAGCAGCGCGTCCGGGACTAGCGGGAGTAATGAGCAGTTCTTC. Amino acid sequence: CASSASGTSGSNEQFF.